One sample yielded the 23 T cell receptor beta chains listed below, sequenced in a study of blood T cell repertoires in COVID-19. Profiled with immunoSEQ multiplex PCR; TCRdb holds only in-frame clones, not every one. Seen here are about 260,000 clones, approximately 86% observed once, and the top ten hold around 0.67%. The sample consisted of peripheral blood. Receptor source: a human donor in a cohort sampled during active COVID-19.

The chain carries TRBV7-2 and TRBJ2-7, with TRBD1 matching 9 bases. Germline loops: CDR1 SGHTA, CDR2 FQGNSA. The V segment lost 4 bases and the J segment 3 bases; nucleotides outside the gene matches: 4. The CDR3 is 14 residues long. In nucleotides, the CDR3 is TGTGCCAGCAGCTGGGGGGGACAGGGCTACGAGCAGTACTTC. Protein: CASSWGGQGYEQYF.

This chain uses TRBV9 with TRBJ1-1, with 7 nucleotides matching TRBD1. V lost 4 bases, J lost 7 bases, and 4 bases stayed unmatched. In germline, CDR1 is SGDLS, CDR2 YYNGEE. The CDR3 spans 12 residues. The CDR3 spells CASSPQGGEAFF. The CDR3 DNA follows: TGTGCCAGCAGCCCCCAGGGGGGTGAAGCTTTCTTT.

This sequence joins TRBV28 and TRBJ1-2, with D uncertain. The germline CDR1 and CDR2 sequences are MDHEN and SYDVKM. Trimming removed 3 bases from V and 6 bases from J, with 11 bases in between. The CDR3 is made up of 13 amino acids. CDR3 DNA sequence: TGTGCCAGCAGTTTGGTACGAGAAAATGGCTACACCTTC. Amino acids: CASSLVRENGYTF.

CDR3 in DNA: TGTGCCAGCAGAGCCGTCGAGGGCATCCTCAACGAGCAGTACTTC. As protein: CASRAVEGILNEQYF. The rearrangement joins TRBV27 to TRBJ2-7; a possible D gene is TRBD2 (5 bases). The CDR3 totals 15 residues. V lost 6 bases to trimming and J lost 5 bases, with 20 bases between them. Germline values: CDR1 MNHEY, CDR2 SMNVEV (reference sequence).

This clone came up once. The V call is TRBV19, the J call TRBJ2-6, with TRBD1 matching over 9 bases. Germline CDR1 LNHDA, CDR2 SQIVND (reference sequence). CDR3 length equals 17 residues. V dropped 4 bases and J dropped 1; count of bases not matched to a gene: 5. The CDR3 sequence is CASSRQGGRSGANVLTF. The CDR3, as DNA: TGTGCCAGTAGTAGACAGGGGGGACGTTCTGGGGCCAACGTCCTGACTTTC.

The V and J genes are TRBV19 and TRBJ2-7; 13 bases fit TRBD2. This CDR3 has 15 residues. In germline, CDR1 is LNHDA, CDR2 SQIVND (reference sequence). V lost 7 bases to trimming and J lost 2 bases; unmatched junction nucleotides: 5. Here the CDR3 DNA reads TGTGCCAGTACCCCCGGGACTAGCGGGACCTACGAGCAGTACTTC. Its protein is CASTPGTSGTYEQYF.

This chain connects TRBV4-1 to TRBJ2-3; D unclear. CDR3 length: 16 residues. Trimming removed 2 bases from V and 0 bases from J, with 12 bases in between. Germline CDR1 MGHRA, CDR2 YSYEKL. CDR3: CASSQQSAHSTDTQYF. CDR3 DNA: TGCGCCAGCAGCCAACAGTCCGCTCACAGCACAGATACGCAGTATTTT.

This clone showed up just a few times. CDR3 sequence reads: CASSTWPPESQPQHF. The CDR3 DNA reads TGTGCCAGCAGCACATGGCCCCCGGAGAGTCAGCCCCAGCATTTT. The V gene is TRBV2, the J gene TRBJ1-5; D remains unclear. Germline V gene lookup returns CDR1 SNHLY and CDR2 FYNNEI. Trimming took 6 bases from V and 6 from J, leaving 18 bases between them. The CDR3 is 15 residues long.

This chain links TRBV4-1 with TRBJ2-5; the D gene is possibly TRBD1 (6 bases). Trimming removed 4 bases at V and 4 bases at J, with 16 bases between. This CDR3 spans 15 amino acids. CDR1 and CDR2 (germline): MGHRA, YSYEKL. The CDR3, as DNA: TGCGCCAGCAGCCGTAACAGGGATAATCGAGAGACCCAGTACTTC. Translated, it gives CASSRNRDNRETQYF.

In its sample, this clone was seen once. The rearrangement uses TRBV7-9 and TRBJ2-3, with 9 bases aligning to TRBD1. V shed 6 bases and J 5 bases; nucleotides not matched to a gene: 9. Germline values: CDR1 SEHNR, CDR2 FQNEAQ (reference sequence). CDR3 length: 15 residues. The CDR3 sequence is CASRRRQGVGDTQYF. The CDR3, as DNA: TGTGCCAGCAGGAGAAGACAGGGGGTAGGAGATACGCAGTATTTT.

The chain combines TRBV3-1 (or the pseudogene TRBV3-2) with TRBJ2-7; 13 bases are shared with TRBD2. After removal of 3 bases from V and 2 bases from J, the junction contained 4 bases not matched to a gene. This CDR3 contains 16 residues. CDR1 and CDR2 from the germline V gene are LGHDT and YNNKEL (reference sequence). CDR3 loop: CASSHPGTSGAYEQYF. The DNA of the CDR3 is TGTGCCAGCAGCCATCCCGGGACTAGCGGGGCCTACGAGCAGTACTTC.

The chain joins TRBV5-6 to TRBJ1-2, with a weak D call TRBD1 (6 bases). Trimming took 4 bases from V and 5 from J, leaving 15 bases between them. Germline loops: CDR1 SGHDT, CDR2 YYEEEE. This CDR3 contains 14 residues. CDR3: CASSLTAGQYGYTF. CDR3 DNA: TGTGCCAGCAGCCTCACCGCCGGACAGTATGGCTACACCTTC.

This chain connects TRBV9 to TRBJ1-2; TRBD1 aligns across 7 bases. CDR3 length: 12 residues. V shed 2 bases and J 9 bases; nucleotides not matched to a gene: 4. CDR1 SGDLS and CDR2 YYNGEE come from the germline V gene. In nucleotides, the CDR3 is TGTGCCAGCAGCGTTAACAGGGGCAGCTACACCTTC. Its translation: CASSVNRGSYTF.

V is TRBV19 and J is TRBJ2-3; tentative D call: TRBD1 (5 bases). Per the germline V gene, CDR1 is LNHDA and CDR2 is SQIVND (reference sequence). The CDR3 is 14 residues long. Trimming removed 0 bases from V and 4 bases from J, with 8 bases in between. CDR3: CASSIDRAPDTQYF. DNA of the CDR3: TGTGCCAGTAGTATAGACAGGGCCCCAGATACGCAGTATTTT.

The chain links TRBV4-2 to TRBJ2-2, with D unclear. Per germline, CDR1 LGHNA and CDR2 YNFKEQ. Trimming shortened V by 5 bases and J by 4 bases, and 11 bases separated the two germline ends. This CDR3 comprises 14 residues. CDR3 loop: CASSYSVFTGELFF. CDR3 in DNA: TGTGCCAGCAGCTATTCGGTGTTCACCGGGGAGCTGTTTTTT.

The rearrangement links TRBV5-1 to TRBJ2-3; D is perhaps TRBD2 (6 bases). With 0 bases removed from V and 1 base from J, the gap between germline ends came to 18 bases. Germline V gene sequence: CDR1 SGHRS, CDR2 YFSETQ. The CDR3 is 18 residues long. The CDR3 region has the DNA TGCGCCAGCAGCTTGGTGTACGGGGCGGGGCAGGGCACAGATACGCAGTATTTT. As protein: CASSLVYGAGQGTDTQYF.

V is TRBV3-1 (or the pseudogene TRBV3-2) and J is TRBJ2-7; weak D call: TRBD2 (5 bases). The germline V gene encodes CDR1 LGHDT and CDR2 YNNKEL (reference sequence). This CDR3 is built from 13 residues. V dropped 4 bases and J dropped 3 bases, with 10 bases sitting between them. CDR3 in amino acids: CASSPAGLYEQYF. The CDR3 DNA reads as TGTGCCAGCAGCCCCGCGGGCCTCTACGAGCAGTACTTC.

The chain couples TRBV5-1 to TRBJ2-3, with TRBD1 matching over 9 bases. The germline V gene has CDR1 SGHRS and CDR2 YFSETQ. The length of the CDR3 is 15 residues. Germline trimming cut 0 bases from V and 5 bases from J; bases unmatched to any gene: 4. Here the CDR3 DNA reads TGCGCCAGCAGCTTGGGGGACAGGGTAAGAGATACGCAGTATTTT. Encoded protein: CASSLGDRVRDTQYF.

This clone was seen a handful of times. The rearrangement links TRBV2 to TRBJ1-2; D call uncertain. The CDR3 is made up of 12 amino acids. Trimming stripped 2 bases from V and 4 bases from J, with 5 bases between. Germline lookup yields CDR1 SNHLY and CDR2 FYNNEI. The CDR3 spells CASSEKRYGYTF. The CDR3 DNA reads TGTGCCAGCAGTGAAAAGCGCTATGGCTACACCTTC.

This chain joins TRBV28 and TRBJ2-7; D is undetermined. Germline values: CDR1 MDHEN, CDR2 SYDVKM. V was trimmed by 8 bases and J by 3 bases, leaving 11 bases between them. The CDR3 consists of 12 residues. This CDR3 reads CASAGPSYEQYF. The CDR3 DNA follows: TGTGCCAGCGCCGGTCCAAGCTACGAGCAGTACTTC.

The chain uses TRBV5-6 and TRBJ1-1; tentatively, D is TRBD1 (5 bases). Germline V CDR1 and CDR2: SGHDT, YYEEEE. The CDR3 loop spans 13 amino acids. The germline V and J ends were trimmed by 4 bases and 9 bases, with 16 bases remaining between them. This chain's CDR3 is CASSPFPDRQAFF. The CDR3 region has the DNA TGTGCCAGCAGCCCCTTCCCCGACAGACAAGCTTTCTTT.

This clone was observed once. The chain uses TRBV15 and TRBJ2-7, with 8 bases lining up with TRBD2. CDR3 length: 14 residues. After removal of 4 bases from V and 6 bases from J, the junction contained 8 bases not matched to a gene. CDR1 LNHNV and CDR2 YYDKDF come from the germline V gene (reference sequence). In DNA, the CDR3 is TGTGCCACCAGCACGGGGGGGAGTCCTGGCGAGCAGTACTTC. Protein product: CATSTGGSPGEQYF.

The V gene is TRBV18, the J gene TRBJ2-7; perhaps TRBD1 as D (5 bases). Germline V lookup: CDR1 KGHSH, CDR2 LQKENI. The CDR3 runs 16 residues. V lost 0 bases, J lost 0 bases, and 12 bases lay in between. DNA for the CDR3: TGTGCCAGCTCACCACCGGTACAGGAGAGCTCCTACGAGCAGTACTTC. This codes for CASSPPVQESSYEQYF.